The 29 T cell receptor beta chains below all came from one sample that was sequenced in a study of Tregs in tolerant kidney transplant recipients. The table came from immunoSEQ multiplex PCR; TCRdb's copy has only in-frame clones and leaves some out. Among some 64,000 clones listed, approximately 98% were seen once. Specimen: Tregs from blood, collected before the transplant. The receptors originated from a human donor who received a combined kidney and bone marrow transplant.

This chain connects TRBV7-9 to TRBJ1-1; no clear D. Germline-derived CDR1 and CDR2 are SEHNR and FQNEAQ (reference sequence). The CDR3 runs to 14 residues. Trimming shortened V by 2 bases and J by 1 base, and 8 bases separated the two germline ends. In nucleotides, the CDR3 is TGTGCCAGCAGCTTAATCGGGGAGAACACTGAAGCTTTCTTT. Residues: CASSLIGENTEAFF.

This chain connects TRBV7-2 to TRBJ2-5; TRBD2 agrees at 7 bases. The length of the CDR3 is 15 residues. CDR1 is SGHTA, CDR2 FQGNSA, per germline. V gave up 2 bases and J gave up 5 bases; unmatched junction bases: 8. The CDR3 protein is CASSLFWGGKETQYF. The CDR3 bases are TGTGCCAGCAGCTTATTTTGGGGGGGTAAGGAGACCCAGTACTTC.

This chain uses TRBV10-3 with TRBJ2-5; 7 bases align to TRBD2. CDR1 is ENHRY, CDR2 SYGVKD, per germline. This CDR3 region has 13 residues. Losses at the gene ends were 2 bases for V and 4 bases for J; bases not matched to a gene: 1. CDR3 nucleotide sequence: TGTGCCATCAGTGAGGCGGGGGTAGAGACCCAGTACTTC. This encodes CAISEAGVETQYF.

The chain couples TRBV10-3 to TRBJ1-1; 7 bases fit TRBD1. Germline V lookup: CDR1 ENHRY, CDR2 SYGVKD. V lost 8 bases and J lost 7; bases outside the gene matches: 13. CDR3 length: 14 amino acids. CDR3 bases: TGTGCCATCGGAGTTAGGAGGGACAGACTTGAAGCTTTCTTT. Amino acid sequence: CAIGVRRDRLEAFF.

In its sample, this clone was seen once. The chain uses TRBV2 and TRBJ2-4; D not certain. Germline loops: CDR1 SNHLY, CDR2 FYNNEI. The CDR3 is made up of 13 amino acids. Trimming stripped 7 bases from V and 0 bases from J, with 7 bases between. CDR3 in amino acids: CASIDEAKNIQYF. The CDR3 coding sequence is TGTGCCAGCATAGATGAAGCCAAAAACATTCAGTACTTC.

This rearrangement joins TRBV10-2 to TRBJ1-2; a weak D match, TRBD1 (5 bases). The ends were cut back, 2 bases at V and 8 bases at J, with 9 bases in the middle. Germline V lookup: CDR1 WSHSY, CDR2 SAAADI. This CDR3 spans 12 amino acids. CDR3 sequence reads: CASSETGGGYTF. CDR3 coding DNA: TGCGCCAGCAGTGAGACTGGGGGGGGCTACACCTTC.

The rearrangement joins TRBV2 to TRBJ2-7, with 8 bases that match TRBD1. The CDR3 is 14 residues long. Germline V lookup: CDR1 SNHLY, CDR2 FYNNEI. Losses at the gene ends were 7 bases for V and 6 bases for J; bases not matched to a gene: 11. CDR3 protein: CASIYDRGELEQYF. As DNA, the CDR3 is TGTGCCAGCATCTATGACAGGGGAGAACTCGAGCAGTACTTC.

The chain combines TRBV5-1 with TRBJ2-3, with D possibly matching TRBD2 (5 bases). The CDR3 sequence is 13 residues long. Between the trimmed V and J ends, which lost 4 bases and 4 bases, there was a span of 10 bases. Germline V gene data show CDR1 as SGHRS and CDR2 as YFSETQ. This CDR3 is CASSRTGADTQYF. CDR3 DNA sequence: TGCGCCAGCAGCCGGACTGGCGCAGATACGCAGTATTTT.

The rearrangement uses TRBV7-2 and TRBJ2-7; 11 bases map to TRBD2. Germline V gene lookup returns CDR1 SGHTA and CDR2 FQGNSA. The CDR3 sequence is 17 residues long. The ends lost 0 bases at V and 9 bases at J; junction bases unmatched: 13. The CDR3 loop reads CASSLAGRLAGPRGQYF. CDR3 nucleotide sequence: TGTGCCAGCAGCTTAGCGGGGAGACTAGCGGGGCCACGGGGGCAGTACTTC.

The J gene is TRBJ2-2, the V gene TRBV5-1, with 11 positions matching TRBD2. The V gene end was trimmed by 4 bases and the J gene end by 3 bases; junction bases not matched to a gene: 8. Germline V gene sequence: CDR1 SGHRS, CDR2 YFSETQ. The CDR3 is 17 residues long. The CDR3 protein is CASSRGSGGADTGELFF. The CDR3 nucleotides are TGCGCCAGCAGCCGAGGTAGCGGGGGGGCCGACACCGGGGAGCTGTTTTTT. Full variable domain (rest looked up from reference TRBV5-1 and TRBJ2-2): KAGVTQTPRYLIKTRGQQVTLSCSPISGHRSVSWYQQTPGQGLQFLFEYFSETQRNKGNFPGRFSGRQFSNSRSEMNVSTLELGDSALYLCASSRGSGGADTGELFFGEGSRLTVL.

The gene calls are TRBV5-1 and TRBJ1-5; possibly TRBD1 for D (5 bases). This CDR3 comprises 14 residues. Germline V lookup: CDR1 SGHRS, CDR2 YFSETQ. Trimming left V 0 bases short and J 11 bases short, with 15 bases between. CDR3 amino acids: CASSLGQGGAAQHF. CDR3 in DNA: TGCGCCAGCAGCTTGGGACAAGGAGGGGCGGCCCAGCATTTT. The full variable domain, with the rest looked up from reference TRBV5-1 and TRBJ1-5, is KAGVTQTPRYLIKTRGQQVTLSCSPISGHRSVSWYQQTPGQGLQFLFEYFSETQRNKGNFPGRFSGRQFSNSRSEMNVSTLELGDSALYLCASSLGQGGAAQHFGDGTRLSIL.

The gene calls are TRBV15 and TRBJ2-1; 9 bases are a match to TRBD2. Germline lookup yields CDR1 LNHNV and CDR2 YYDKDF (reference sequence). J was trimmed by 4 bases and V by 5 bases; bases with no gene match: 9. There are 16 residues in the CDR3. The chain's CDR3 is CATSLRQRGAYNEQFF. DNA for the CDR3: TGTGCCACCAGCCTCCGTCAGCGGGGGGCATACAATGAGCAGTTCTTC.

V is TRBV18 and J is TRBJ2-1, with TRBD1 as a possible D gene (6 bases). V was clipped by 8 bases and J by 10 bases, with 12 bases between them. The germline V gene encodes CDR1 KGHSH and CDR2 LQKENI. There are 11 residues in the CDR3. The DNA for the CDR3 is TGTGCCAGCGGCAGGGGCTTGGAGCAGTTCTTC. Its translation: CASGRGLEQFF.

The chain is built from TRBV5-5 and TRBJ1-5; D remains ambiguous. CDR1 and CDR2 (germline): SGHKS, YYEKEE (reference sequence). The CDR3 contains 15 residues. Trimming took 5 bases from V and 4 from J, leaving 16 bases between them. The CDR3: CASSVGSAMNQPQHF. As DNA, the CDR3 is TGTGCCAGCAGTGTCGGGTCGGCAATGAATCAGCCCCAGCATTTT.

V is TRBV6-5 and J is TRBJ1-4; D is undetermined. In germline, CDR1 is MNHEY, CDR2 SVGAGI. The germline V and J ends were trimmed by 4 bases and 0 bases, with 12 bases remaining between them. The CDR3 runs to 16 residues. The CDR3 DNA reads TGTGCCAGCAGTTCAAGACACGTCCCAACTAATGAAAAACTGTTTTTT. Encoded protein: CASSSRHVPTNEKLFF.

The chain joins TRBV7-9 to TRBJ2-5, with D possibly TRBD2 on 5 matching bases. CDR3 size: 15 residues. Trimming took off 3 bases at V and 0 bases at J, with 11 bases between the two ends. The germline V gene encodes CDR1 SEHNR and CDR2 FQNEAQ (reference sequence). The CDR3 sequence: CASSFNTGYQETQYF. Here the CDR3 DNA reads TGTGCCAGCAGCTTTAATACGGGGTACCAAGAGACCCAGTACTTC.

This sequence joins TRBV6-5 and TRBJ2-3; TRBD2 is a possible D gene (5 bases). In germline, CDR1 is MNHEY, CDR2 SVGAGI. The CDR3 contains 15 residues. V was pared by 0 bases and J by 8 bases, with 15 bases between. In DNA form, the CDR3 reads TGTGCCAGCAGTTACTCGAAACGGGGAGTAACTACGCAGTATTTT. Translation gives CASSYSKRGVTTQYF.

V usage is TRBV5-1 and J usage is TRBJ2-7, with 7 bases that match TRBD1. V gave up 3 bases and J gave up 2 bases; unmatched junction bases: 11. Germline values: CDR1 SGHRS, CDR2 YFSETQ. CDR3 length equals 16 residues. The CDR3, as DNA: TGCGCCAGCAGCTGGACTGGAACGCAGGGGGCCTACGAGCAGTACTTC. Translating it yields CASSWTGTQGAYEQYF.

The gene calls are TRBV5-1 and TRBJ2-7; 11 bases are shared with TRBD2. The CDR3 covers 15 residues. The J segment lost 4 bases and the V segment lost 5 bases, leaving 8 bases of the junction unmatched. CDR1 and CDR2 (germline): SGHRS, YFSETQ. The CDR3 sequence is CASRKGLADVYEQYF. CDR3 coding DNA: TGCGCCAGCAGAAAGGGACTAGCGGACGTATACGAGCAGTACTTC.

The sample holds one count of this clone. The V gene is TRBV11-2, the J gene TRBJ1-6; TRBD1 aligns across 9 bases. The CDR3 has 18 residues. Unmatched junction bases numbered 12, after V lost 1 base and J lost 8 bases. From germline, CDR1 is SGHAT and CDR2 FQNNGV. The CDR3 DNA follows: TGTGCCAGCAGCTTAGGATTAGGGGGGACAGGGTGGTATTCACCCCTCCACTTT. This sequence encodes CASSLGLGGTGWYSPLHF. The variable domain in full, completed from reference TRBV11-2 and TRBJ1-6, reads EAGVAQSPRYKIIEKRQSVAFWCNPISGHATLYWYQQILGQGPKLLIQFQNNGVVDDSQLPKDRFSAERLKGVDSTLKIQPAKLEDSAVYLCASSLGLGGTGWYSPLHFGNGTRLTVT.

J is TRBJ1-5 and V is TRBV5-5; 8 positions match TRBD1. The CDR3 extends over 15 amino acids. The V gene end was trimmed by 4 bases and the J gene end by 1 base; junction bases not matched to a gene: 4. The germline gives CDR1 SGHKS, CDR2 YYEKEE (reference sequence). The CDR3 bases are TGTGCCAGCAGCATTACAGGGGGAAGCAATCAGCCCCAGCATTTT. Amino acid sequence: CASSITGGSNQPQHF.

Written as DNA, the CDR3 is TGTGCCAGTAGTATTAGGGGGAGCGACTATGGCTACACCTTC. Translation gives CASSIRGSDYGYTF. This rearrangement joins TRBV19 to TRBJ1-2; a possible D gene is TRBD1 (6 bases). Deletions cut 3 bases from V and 3 bases from J, with 11 bases between. The CDR3 loop spans 14 amino acids. Germline CDR1 reads LNHDA; CDR2 reads SQIVND (reference sequence).

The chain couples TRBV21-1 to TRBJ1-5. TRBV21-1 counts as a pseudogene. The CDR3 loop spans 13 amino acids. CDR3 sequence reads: CASSKSDAGPQHF. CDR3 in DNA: TGTGCCAGCAGCAAAAGTGACGCGGGGCCCCAGCATTTT.

CDR3 bases: TGTGCCAGCAATAACCTTCGTGTAGAAAGCAATCAGCCCCAGCATTTT. Translated, it gives CASNNLRVESNQPQHF. The chain links TRBV2 to TRBJ1-5; no reliable D call. Germline CDR1 SNHLY, CDR2 FYNNEI. V lost 7 bases to trimming and J lost 1 base, with 17 bases between them. CDR3 length: 16 residues.

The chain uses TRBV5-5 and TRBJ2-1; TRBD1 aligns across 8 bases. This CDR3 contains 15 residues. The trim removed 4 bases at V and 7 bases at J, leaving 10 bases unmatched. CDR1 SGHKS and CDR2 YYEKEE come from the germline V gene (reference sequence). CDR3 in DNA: TGTGCCAGCAGCCCGGACAGGGCGCGTCGGAATGAGCAGTTCTTC. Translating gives CASSPDRARRNEQFF.

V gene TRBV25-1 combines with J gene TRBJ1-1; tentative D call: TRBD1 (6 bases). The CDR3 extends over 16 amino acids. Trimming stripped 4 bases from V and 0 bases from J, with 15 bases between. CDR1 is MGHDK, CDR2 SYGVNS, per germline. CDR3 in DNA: TGTGCCAGCAGTGGTCACGGTCAGGGGATGAACACTGAAGCTTTCTTT. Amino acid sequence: CASSGHGQGMNTEAFF.

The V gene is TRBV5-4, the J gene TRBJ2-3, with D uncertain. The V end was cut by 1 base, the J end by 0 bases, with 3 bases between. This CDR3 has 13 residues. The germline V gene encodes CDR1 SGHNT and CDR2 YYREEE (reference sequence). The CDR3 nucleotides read TGTGCCAGCAGCTTGACTAGCACAGATACGCAGTATTTT. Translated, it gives CASSLTSTDTQYF.

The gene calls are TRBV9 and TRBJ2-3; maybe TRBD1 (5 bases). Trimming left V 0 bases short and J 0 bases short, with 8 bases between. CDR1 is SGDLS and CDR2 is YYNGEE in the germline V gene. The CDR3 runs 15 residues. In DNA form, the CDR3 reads TGTGCCAGCAGCGTAGGCCCAGGGAGCACAGATACGCAGTATTTT. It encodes CASSVGPGSTDTQYF.

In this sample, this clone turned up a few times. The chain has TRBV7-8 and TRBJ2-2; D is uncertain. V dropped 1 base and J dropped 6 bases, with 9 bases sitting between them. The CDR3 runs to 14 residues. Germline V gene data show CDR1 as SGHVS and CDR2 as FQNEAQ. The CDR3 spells CASSLGSNPGELFF. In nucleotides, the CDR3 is TGTGCCAGCAGCTTAGGTAGTAATCCCGGGGAGCTGTTTTTT.